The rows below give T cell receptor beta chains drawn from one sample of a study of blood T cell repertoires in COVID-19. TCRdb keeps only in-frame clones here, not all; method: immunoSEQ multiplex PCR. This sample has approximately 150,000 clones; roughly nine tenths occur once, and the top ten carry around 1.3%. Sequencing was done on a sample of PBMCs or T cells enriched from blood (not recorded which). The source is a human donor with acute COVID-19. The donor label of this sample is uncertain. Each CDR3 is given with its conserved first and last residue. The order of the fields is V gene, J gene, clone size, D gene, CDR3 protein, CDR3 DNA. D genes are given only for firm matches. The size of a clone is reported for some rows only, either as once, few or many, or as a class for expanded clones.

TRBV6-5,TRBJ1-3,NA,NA,CASSFSTGNTIYF,TGTGCCAGCAGTTTTAGTACTGGAAACACCATATATTTT
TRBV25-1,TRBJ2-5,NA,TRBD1,CASRGTGGQETQYF,TGTGCCAGTAGGGGGACAGGGGGCCAAGAGACCCAGTACTTC
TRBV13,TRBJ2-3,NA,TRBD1,CASSFGTVSSDTQYF,TGTGCCAGCAGCTTTGGGACAGTCTCGTCAGATACGCAGTATTTT
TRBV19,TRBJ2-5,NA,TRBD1,CASSTYRGGETQYF,TGTGCCAGTAGTACTTACAGGGGTGGGGAGACCCAGTACTTC
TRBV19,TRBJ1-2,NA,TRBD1,CASSLPRTGGIYGYTF,TGTGCCAGTAGTCTCCCCCGGACAGGCGGAATCTATGGCTACACCTTC
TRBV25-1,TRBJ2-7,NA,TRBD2,CASSEYDGTSGSSYEQYF,TGTGCCAGCAGTGAATATGATGGGACTAGCGGGAGCTCCTACGAGCAGTACTTC
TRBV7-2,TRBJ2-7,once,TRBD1,CASTPGGGYEQYF,TGTGCCAGCACCCCAGGGGGCGGGTACGAGCAGTACTTC
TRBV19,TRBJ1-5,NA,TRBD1,CASRGGQGDHQPQHF,TGTGCCAGTAGAGGGGGACAGGGGGACCATCAGCCCCAGCATTTT
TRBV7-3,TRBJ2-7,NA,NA,CASSLSGGKFYEQYF,TGTGCCAGCAGCTTAAGCGGGGGCAAATTCTACGAGCAGTACTTC
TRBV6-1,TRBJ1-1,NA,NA,CASSEVGGHTEAFF,TGTGCCAGCAGTGAAGTCGGCGGCCACACTGAAGCTTTCTTT
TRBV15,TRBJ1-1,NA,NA,CATSRELQDTEAFF,TGTGCCACCAGCAGGGAGCTACAGGACACTGAAGCTTTCTTT
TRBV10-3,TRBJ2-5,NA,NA,CAIGAAQQETQYF,TGTGCCATCGGGGCCGCGCAGCAAGAGACCCAGTACTTC
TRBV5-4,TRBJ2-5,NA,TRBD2,CASSLDAGGPGETQYF,TGTGCCAGCAGCTTGGATGCGGGGGGGCCAGGAGAGACCCAGTACTTC
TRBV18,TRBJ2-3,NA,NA,CASSPTGDTDTQYF,TGTGCCAGCTCACCGACCGGAGACACAGATACGCAGTATTTT
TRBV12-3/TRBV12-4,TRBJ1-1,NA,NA,CASSFRRDTEAFF,TGTGCCAGCAGTTTTAGGCGGGACACTGAAGCTTTCTTT
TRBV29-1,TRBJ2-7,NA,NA,CSVGVGSSYEQYF,TGCAGCGTTGGGGTAGGGAGCTCCTACGAGCAGTACTTC
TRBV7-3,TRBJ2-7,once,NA,CASSRNRDSIQYF,TGTGCCAGCAGCCGAAACCGGGACTCAATCCAGTACTTC
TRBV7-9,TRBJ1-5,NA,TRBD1,CASSLTGTADQPQHF,TGTGCCAGCAGCTTGACCGGGACAGCTGATCAGCCCCAGCATTTT
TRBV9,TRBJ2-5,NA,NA,CASSGERAETQYF,TGTGCCAGCAGCGGTGAGCGGGCTGAGACCCAGTACTTC
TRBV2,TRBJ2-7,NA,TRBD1,CASSPGQGYYEQYF,TGTGCCAGCAGCCCGGGACAGGGGTACTACGAGCAGTACTTC
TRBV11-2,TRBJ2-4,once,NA,CASSLEYGGRDIQYF,TGTGCCAGCAGCTTAGAGTACGGGGGGCGGGACATTCAGTACTTC
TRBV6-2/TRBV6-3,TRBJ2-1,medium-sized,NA,CASSYGSGDYNEQFF,TGTGCCAGCAGTTACGGGTCGGGGGATTACAATGAGCAGTTCTTC
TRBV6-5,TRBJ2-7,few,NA,CASSSPVREQYF,TGTGCCAGCAGTTCCCCCGTACGGGAGCAGTACTTC
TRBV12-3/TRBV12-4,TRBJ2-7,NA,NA,CASSPAYEQYF,TGTGCCAGCAGTCCTGCCTACGAGCAGTACTTC
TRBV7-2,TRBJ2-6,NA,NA,CASSRDNSGANVLTF,TGTGCCAGCAGCCGTGACAACTCTGGGGCCAACGTCCTGACTTTC
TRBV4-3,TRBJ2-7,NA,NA,CASSQSQGSSYEQYF,TGCGCCAGCAGCCAATCCCAGGGGTCCTCCTACGAGCAGTACTTC
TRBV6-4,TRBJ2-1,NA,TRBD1,CASSEQGAVYNEQFF,TGTGCCAGCAGTGAGCAGGGGGCGGTATACAATGAGCAGTTCTTC
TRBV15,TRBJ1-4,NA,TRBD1,CATSRDRANEKLFF,TGTGCCACCAGTCGGGACAGGGCGAATGAAAAACTGTTTTTT
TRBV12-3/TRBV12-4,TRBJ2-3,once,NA,CASTEGVDTQYF,TGTGCCAGCACCGAAGGGGTGGATACGCAGTATTTT
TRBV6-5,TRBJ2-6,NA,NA,CASSYSRGSGANVLTF,TGTGCCAGCAGTTACTCGAGAGGATCTGGGGCCAACGTCCTGACTTTC
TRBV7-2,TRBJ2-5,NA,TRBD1,CASSSQTGEGTQYF,TGTGCCAGCAGCTCACAAACAGGGGAAGGGACCCAGTACTTC
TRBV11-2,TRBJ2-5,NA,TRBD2,CASSLDTSGGASEETQYF,TGTGCCAGCAGCTTAGATACTAGCGGGGGGGCGTCAGAGGAGACCCAGTACTTC
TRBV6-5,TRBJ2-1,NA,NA,CASSYSREMGNEQFF,TGTGCCAGCAGTTACTCGAGGGAGATGGGGAATGAGCAGTTCTTC
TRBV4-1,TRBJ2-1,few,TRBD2,CASSPREGRPDHEQFF,TGCGCCAGCAGCCCAAGGGAGGGCAGGCCGGACCATGAGCAGTTCTTC
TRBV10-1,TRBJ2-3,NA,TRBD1,CASSLGADRVSISTDTQYF,TGCGCCAGCAGCCTCGGCGCGGACAGGGTGTCCATTAGCACAGATACGCAGTATTTT
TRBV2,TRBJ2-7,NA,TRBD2,CASRGGGGTSYEQYF,TGTGCCAGCAGGGGCGGCGGGGGTACCTCCTACGAGCAGTACTTC
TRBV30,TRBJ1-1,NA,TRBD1,CAWTQGGEAFF,TGTGCCTGGACCCAGGGGGGTGAAGCTTTCTTT
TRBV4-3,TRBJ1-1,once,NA,CASSQEPGGGTEAFF,TGCGCCAGCAGCCAAGAACCTGGGGGGGGCACTGAAGCTTTCTTT
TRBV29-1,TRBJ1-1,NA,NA,CSVRGSNTEAFF,TGCAGCGTTCGAGGTTCGAACACTGAAGCTTTCTTT
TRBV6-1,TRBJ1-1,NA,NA,CASSEGGGRVNTEAFF,TGTGCCAGCAGTGAAGGGGGAGGACGGGTGAACACTGAAGCTTTCTTT
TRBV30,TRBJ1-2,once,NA,CAWREGFYGYTF,TGTGCCTGGAGGGAGGGATTCTATGGCTACACCTTC
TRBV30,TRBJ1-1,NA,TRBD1,CAWSSWTGKMGGTEAFF,TGTGCCTGGAGTTCCTGGACAGGGAAAATGGGAGGAACTGAAGCTTTCTTT
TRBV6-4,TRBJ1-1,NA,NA,CASSAIGGNTEAFF,TGTGCCAGCAGTGCCATCGGGGGGAACACTGAAGCTTTCTTT
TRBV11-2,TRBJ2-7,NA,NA,CASSVPGRGTYEQYF,TGTGCCAGCAGTGTCCCGGGGAGGGGGACCTACGAGCAGTACTTC
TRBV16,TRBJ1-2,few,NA,CASSPDSNYGYTF,TGTGCCAGCAGCCCCGACAGTAACTATGGCTACACCTTC
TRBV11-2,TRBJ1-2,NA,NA,CASSSPFGRDVNGYTF,TGTGCCAGCAGCTCCCCTTTTGGGAGGGATGTGAATGGCTACACCTTC
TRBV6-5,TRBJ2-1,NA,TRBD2,CASRPGLAGLDEQFF,TGTGCCAGCAGGCCGGGACTAGCGGGGCTGGATGAGCAGTTCTTC
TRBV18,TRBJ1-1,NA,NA,CASSPLSGDTEAFF,TGTGCCAGCTCACCACTGTCAGGGGACACTGAAGCTTTCTTT
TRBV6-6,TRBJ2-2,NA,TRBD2,CASRLGLAAGGELFF,TGTGCCAGCAGACTGGGACTAGCGGCGGGCGGGGAGCTGTTTTTT
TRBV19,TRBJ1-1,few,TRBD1,CASSGTGGLGTEAFF,TGTGCCAGTAGTGGGACAGGGGGCCTGGGCACTGAAGCTTTCTTT
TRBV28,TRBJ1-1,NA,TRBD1,CASSSSGQGNTEAFF,TGTGCCAGCAGTTCCTCGGGACAGGGAAACACTGAAGCTTTCTTT
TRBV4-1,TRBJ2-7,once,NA,CASSQEEGGRNEQYF,TGCGCCAGCAGCCAAGAGGAGGGGGGGCGGAACGAGCAGTACTTC